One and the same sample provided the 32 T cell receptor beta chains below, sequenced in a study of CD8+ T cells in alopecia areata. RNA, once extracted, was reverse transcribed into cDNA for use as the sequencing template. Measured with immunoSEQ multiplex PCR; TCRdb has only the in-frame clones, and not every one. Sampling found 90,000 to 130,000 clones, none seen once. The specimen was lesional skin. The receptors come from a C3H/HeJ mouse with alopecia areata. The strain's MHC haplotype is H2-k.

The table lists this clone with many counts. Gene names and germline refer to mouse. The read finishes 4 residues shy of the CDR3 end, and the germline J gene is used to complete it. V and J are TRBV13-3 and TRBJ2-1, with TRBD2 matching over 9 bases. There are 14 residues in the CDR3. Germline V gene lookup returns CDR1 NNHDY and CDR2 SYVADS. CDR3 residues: CASSDTWGGAEQFF. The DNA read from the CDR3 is TGTGCCAGCAGTGATACCTGGGGGGGAGCT.

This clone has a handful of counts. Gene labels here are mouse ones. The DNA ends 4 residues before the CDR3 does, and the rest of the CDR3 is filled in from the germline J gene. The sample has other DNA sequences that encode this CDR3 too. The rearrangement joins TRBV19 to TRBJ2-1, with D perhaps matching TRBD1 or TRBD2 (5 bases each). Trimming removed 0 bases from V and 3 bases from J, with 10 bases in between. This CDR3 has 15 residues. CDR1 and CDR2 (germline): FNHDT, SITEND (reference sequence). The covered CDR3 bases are TGTGCCAGCAGTATAGGGGGCGCTATCTATGCT. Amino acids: CASSIGGAIYA. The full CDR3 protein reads CASSIGGAIYAEQFF. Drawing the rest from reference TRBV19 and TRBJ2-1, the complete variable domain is GGIITQTPKFLIGQEGQKLTLKCQQNFNHDTMYWYRQDSGKGLRLIYYSITENDLQKGDLSEGYDASREKKSSFSLTVTSAQKNEMAVFLCASSIGGAIYAEQFFGPGTRLTVL.

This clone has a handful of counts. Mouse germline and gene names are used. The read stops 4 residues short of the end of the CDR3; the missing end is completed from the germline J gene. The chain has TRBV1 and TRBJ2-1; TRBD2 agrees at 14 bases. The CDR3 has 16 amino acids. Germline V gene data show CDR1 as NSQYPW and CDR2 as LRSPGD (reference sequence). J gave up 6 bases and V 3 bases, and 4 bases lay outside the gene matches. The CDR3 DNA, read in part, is TGCACCTGCAGTGCGGGACTGGGGGGGCGCGCTGCT. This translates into CTCSAGLGGRAA. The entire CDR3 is CTCSAGLGGRAAEQFF.

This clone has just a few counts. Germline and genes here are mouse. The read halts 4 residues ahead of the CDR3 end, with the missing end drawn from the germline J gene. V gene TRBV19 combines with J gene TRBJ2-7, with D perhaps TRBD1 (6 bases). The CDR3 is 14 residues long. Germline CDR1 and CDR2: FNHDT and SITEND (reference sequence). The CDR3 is CASTPVGQEYEQYF. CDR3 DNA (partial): TGTGCCAGCACCCCCGTGGGACAAGAATAT. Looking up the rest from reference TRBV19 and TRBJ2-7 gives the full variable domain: GGIITQTPKFLIGQEGQKLTLKCQQNFNHDTMYWYRQDSGKGLRLIYYSITENDLQKGDLSEGYDASREKKSSFSLTVTSAQKNEMAVFLCASTPVGQEYEQYFGPGTRLTVL.

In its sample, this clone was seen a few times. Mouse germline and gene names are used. The CDR3 DNA, read in part, is TGTGCCAGCAGTGATGTTGGGGGGGCGGGC. Encoded protein: CASSDVGGAG. The whole CDR3 protein is CASSDVGGAGDYTF. The chain has TRBV13-3 and TRBJ1-2; possible D gene TRBD1, 6 bases. The read falls 4 residues short of the CDR3 end, and the missing part is taken from the germline J gene. Germline V gene sequence: CDR1 NNHDY, CDR2 SYVADS. The length of the CDR3 is 14 residues.

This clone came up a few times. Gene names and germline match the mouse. The part of the CDR3 DNA that was read is TGTGCCAGCAGCCCCCGACTGGAGAACCAAGAC. Encoded protein: CASSPRLENQD. The whole CDR3 protein reads CASSPRLENQDTQYF. The chain links TRBV3 to TRBJ2-5; perhaps TRBD2 as D (6 bases). From the germline J gene comes the end of the CDR3, since the read stops 4 residues before it. V lost 5 bases, J lost 0 bases, and 12 bases lay in between. Germline loops: CDR1 SNHLY, CDR2 FYNGKV (reference sequence). This CDR3 contains 15 residues.

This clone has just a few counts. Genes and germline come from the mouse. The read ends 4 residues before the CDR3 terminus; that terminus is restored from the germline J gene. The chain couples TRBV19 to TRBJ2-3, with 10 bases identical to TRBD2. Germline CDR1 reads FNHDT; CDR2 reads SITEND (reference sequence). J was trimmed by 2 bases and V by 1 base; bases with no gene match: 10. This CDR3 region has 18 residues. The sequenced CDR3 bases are TGTGCCAGCAGTATACCGGCTGGGGGGGCGCGCGATGCAGAA. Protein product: CASSIPAGGARDAE. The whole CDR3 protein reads CASSIPAGGARDAETLYF.

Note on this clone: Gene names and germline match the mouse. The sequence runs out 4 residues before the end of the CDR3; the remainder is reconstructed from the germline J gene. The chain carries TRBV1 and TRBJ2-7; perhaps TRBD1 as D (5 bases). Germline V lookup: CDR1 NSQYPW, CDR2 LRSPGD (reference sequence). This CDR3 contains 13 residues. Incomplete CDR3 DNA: TGCACCTGCAGTGCGGACAAAAAATAT. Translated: CTCSADKKY. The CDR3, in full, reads CTCSADKKYEQYF.

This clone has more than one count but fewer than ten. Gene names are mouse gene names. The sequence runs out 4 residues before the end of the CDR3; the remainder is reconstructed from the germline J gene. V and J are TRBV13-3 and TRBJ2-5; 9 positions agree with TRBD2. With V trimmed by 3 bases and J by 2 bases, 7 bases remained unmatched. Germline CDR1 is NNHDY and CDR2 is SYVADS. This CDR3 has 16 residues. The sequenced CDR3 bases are TGTGCCAGCAGTGCACTGGGGGGAGAGAGCCAAGAC. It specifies CASSALGGESQD. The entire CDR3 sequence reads CASSALGGESQDTQYF.

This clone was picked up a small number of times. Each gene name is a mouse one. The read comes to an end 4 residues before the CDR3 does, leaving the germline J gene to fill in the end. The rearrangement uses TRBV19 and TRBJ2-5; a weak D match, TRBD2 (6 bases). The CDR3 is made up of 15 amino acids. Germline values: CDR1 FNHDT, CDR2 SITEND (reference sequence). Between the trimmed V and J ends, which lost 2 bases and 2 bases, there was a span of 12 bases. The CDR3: CASSMGGGRQDTQYF. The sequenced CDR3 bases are TGTGCCAGCAGTATGGGGGGAGGCCGCCAAGAC.

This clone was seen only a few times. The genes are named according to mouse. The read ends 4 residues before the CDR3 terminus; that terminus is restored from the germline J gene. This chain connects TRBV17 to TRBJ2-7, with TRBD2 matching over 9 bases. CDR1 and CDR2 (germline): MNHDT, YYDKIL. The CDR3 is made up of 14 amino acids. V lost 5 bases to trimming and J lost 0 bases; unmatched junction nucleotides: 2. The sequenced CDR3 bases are TGTGCTAGCAGTTTGACTGGGGGCTCCTAT. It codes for CASSLTGGSY. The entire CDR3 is CASSLTGGSYEQYF. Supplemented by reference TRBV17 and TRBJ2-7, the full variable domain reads DTTVKQNPRYKLARVGKPVNLICSQTMNHDTMYWYQKKPNQAPKLLLFYYDKILNREADTFEKFQSSRPNNSFCSLYIGSAGLEYSAMYLCASSLTGGSYEQYFGPGTRLTVL.

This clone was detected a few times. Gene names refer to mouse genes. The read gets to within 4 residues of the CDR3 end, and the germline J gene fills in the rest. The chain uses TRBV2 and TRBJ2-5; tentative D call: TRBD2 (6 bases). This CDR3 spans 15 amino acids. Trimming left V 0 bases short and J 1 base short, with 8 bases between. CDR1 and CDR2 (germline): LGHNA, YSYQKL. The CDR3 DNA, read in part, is TGTGCCAGCAGCCAAGATTGGGGGTACCAAGAC. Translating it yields CASSQDWGYQD. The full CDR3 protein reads CASSQDWGYQDTQYF.

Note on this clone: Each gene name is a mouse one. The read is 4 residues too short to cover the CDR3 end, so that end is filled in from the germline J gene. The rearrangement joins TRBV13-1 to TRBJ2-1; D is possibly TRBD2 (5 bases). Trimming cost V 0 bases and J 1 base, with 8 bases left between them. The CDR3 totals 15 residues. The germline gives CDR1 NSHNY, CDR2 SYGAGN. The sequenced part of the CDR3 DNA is TGTGCCAGCAGTGATGCTGGGAAAAACTATGCT. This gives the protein CASSDAGKNYA. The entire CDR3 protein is CASSDAGKNYAEQFF.

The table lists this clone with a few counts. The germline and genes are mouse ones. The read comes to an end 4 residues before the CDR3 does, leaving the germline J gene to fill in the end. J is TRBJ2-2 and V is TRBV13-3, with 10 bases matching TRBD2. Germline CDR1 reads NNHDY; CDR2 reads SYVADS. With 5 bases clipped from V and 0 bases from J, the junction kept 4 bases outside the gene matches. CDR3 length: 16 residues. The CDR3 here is CASSQDWGSNTGQLYF. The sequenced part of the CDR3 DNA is TGTGCCAGCAGCCAGGACTGGGGGTCAAACACCGGG.

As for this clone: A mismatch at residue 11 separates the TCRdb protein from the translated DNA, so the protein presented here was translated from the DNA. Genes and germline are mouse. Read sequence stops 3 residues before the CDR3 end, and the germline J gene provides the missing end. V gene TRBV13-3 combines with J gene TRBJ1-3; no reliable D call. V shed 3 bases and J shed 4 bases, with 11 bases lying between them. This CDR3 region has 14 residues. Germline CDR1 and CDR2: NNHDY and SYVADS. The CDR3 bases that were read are TGTGCCAGCAGTGCCTACAAGGTAGGAAATACG. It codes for CASSAYKVGNT. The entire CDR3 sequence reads CASSAYKVGNTLYF. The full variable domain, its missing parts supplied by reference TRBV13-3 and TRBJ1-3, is EAAVTQSPRSKVAVTGGKVTLSCHQTNNHDYMYWYRQDTGHGLRLIHYSYVADSTEKGDIPDGYKASRPSQENFSLILELASLSQTAVYFCASSAYKVGNTLYFGEGSRLIVV.

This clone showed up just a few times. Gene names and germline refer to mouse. This CDR3 reads CTCSETGGDQDTQYF. The sequenced CDR3 bases are TGCACCTGCAGTGAGACAGGGGGCGACCAAGAC. The chain combines TRBV1 with TRBJ2-5, with 10 bases aligning to TRBD1. Coverage ceases 4 residues before the CDR3 finishes, and the germline J gene fills in the end. In germline, CDR1 is NSQYPW, CDR2 LRSPGD (reference sequence). This CDR3 is 15 amino acids long. V shed 4 bases, J shed 1 base, and the junction held 2 bases outside the gene matches.

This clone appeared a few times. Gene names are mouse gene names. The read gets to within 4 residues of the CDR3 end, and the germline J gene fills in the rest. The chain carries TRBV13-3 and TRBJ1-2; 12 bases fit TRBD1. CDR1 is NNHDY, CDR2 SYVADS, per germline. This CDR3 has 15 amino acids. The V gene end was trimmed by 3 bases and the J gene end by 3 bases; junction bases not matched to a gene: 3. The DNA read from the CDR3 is TGTGCCAGCAGTGGGGACAGGGGGCAGGACTCC. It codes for CASSGDRGQDS. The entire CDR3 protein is CASSGDRGQDSDYTF.

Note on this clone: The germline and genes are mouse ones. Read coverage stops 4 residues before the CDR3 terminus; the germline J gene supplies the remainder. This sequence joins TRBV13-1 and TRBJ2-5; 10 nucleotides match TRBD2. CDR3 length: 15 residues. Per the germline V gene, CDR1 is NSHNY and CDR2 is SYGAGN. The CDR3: CASSDIWGGRDTQYF. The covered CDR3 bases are TGTGCCAGCAGTGATATCTGGGGGGGCCGGGAC.

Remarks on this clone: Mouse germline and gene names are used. The CDR3 bases that were read are TGTGCCAGCAGGAACAGGGACACA. Its translation: CASRNRDT. The full CDR3 protein reads CASRNRDTEVFF. The chain couples TRBV14 to TRBJ1-1; tentative D call: TRBD1 (6 bases). Read sequence stops 4 residues before the CDR3 end, and the germline J gene provides the missing end. Germline-derived CDR1 and CDR2 are SGHDT and FRDEAV. The CDR3 contains 12 residues. V was trimmed by 5 bases and J by 3 bases, leaving 8 bases between them.

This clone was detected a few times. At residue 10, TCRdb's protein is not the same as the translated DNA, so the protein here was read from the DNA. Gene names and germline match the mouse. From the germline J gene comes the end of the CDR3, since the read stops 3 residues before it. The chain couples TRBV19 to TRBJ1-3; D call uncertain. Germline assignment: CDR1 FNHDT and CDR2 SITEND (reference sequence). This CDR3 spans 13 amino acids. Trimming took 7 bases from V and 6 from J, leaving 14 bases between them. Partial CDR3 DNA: TGTGCCAGCTGTCCCCTCGACAAAAATACG. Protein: CASCPLDKNT. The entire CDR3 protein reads CASCPLDKNTLYF.

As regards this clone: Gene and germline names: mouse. The part of the CDR3 DNA that was read is TGTGCCAGCAGTACTGGACAGAATGCT. Translating gives CASSTGQNA. The full CDR3 protein reads CASSTGQNAEQFF. The gene calls are TRBV19 and TRBJ2-1; a possible D gene is TRBD1 (6 bases). From the germline J gene comes the end of the CDR3, since the read stops 4 residues before it. There are 13 residues in the CDR3. The V and J ends lost 3 bases and 5 bases respectively, with 9 bases between them. CDR1 and CDR2 from the germline V gene are FNHDT and SITEND (reference sequence).

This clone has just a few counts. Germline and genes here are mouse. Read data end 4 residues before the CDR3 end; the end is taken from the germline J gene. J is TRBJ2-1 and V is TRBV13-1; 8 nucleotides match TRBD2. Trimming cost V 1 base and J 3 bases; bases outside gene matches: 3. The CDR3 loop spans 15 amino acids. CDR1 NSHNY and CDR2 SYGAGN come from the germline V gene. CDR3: CASSDLTGVYAEQFF. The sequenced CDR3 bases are TGTGCCAGCAGTGATCTGACTGGGGTCTATGCT.

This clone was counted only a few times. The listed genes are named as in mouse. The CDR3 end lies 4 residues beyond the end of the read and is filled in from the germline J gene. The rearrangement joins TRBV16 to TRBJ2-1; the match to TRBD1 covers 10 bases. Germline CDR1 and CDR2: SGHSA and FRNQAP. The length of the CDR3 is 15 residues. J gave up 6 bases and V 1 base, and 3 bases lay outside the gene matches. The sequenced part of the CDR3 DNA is TGTGCAAGCAGCTTAGTTGGGACAGGGGTTGCT. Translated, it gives CASSLVGTGVA. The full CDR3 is CASSLVGTGVAEQFF.

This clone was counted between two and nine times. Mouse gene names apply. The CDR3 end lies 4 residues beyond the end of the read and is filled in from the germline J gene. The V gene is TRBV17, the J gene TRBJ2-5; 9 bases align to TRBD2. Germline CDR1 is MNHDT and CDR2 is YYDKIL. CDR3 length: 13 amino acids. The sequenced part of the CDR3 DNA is TGTGCTAGCAGTCGACTGGGGGAAGAC. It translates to CASSRLGED. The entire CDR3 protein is CASSRLGEDTQYF.

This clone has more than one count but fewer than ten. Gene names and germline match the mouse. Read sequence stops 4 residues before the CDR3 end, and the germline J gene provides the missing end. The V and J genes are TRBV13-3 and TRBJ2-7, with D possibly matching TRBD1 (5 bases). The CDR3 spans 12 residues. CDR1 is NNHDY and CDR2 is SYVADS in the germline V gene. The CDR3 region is CASRERGDEQYF. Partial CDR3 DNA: TGTGCCAGCAGGGAGCGAGGGGAT.

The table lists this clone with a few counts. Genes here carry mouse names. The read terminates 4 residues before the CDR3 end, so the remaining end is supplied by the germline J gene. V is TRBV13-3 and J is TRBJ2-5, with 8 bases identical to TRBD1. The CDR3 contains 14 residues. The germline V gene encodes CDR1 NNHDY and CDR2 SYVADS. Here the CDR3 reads CASSDSGGGDTQYF. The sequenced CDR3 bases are TGTGCCAGCAGTGATTCAGGGGGCGGAGAC.

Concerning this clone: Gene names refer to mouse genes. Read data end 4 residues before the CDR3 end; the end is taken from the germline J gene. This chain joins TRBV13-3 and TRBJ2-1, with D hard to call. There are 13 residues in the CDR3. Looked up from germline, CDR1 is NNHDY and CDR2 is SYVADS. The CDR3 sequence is CASSARQSSEQFF. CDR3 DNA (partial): TGTGCCAGCAGTGCGCGCCAGTCCTCT.

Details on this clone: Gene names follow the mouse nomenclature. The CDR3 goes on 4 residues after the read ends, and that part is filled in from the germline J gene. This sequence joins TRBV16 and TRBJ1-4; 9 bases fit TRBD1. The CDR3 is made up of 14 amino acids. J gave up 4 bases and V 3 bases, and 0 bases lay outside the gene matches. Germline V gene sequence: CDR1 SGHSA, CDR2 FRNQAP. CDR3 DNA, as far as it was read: TGTGCAAGCAGCTTGGACAGGGGCAACGAA. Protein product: CASSLDRGNE. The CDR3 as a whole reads CASSLDRGNERLFF.

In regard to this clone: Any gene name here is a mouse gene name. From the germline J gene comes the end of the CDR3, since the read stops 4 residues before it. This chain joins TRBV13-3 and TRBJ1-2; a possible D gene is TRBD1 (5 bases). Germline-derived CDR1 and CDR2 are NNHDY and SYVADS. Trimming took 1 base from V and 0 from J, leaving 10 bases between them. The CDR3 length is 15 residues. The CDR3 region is CASSDLSGTNSDYTF. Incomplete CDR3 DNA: TGTGCCAGCAGTGATCTGTCAGGGACAAACTCC.

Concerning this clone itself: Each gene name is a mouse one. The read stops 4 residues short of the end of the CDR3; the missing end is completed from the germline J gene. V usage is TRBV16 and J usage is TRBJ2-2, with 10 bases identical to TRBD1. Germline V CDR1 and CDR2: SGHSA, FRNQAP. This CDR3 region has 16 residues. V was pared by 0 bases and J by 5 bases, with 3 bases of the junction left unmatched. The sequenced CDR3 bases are TGTGCAAGCAGCTTAGATCCGGGACAGGGGACCGGG. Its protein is CASSLDPGQGTG. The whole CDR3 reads CASSLDPGQGTGQLYF.

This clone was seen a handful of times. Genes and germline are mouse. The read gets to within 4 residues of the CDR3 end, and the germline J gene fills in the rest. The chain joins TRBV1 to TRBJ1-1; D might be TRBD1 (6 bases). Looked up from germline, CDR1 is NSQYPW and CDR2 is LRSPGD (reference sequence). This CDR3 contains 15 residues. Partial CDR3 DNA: TGCACCTGCAGTGCAGATGGTCAGGGGCGGACA. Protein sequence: CTCSADGQGRT. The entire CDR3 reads CTCSADGQGRTEVFF.

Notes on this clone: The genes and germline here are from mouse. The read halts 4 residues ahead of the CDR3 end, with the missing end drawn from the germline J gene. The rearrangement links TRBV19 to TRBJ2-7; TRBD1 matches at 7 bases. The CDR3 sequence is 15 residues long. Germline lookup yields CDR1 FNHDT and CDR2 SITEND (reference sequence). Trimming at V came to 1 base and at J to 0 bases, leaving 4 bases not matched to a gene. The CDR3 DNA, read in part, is TGTGCCAGCAGTATAAGGACAGGTAGCTCCTAT. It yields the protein CASSIRTGSSY. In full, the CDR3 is CASSIRTGSSYEQYF.